One sample yielded the 5 T cell receptor beta chains listed below, sequenced in a study of cytomegalovirus exposure and HLA in healthy donors. Data came from immunoSEQ multiplex PCR; TCRdb stores just in-frame clones and leaves some out. The profile covers some 90,000 clones, with about 90% appearing a single time and 6% to 6.5% taken by the ten largest. The sample consisted of PBMCs. The receptors stem from a man in his late teens or twenties in good health and CMV-seropositive.

This clone has a single count. The genes are TRBV9 and TRBJ2-1; 11 bases fit TRBD2. CDR1 is SGDLS, CDR2 YYNGEE, per germline. The CDR3 contains 14 residues. Trimming at V came to 4 bases and at J to 5 bases, leaving 2 bases not matched to a gene. CDR3 loop: CASSPSGGNNEQFF. CDR3 DNA sequence: TGTGCCAGCAGCCCTAGCGGGGGGAACAATGAGCAGTTCTTC.

The chain couples TRBV5-6 to TRBJ2-3; 9 bases are shared with TRBD1. The CDR3 runs to 17 residues. The V gene end was trimmed by 0 bases and the J gene end by 5 bases; junction bases not matched to a gene: 10. Germline V gene sequence: CDR1 SGHDT, CDR2 YYEEEE. CDR3 in DNA: TGTGCCAGCAGCTTGGCCTTGGGACAGGGAGGAGAAGATACGCAGTATTTT. As protein: CASSLALGQGGEDTQYF.

The chain employs TRBV5-6 and TRBJ1-1; no firm D call. Trimming pared 4 bases from V and 8 bases from J, leaving 12 bases between. The CDR3 totals 12 residues. Germline V gene sequence: CDR1 SGHDT, CDR2 YYEEEE. The DNA of the CDR3 is TGTGCCAGCAGCCGAGGGAGTCTCGAAGCTTTCTTT. This codes for CASSRGSLEAFF. Full variable domain (outside the CDR3, taken from reference TRBV5-6 and TRBJ1-1): DAGVTQSPTHLIKTRGQQVTLRCSPKSGHDTVSWYQQALGQGPQFIFQYYEEEERQRGNFPDRFSGHQFPNYSSELNVNALLLGDSALYLCASSRGSLEAFFGQGTRLTVV.

The V call is TRBV19, the J call TRBJ2-2, with D possibly matching TRBD1 (5 bases). Germline loops: CDR1 LNHDA, CDR2 SQIVND (reference sequence). The CDR3 has 13 residues. Trimming pared 8 bases from V and 6 bases from J, leaving 13 bases between. CDR3 DNA: TGTGCCAGTCAGGGTCTCTCTGCCGGGGAGCTGTTTTTT. Residues: CASQGLSAGELFF.

The CDR3 bases are TGTGCCAGCAGCCGGACTAGCGGGAGAGACACCGGGGAGCTGTTTTTT. Encoded protein: CASSRTSGRDTGELFF. V and J are TRBV7-7 and TRBJ2-2, with 13 bases matching TRBD2. From germline, CDR1 is SSHAT and CDR2 FNYEAQ (reference sequence). CDR3 length equals 16 residues. J was trimmed by 3 bases and V by 5 bases; bases with no gene match: 3.